The present entry profiles one T cell receptor beta chain with its context. The antigen remains unidentified. These data come from a study of identical twins. TCRdb re-called the 5' RACE reads through MiXCR, storing one row per CDR3 protein. The data hold around 550,000 distinct CDR3 sequences, with roughly 15% observed a single time. General study findings and limits: Cross-sectional statistical analysis, not tracking of the same donors, underpinned the conclusions. Within cord blood, abundant beta clonotypes carried fewer insertions, but memory repertoires showed no such trend.

Per germline, CDR1 MNHNS and CDR2 SASEGT. The CDR3 covers 13 residues. V trimming: 6 bases; J trimming: 8 bases; junction bases outside the gene matches: 9. The same data also contributed to another study, on yellow fever vaccine responses in identical twins.

This chain joins TRBV6-1 and TRBJ1-2; TRBD1 matches at 7 bases. What was sequenced was CD4+ T cells sorted from blood. This receptor was identified in a woman aged 18-29 years in good health. The CDR3 region has the DNA TGTGCCAGCAGGCGTCGACAGGGTGAAGGCTACACCTTC. It encodes CASRRRQGEGYTF.